The rows below give T cell receptor beta chains drawn from one sample of a study of T cells in Graves' hyperthyroidism and ophthalmopathy. Using its own MiXCR run on the multiplex PCR reads, TCRdb lists one record per CDR3 protein. The repertoire holds about 600,000 distinct CDR3 sequences, roughly 15% seen once, with around 3.3% in the top ten. The sequenced material came from blood. These receptors originate from a woman in her thirties or forties with Graves' ophthalmopathy. Both conserved end residues are part of each CDR3. D genes are given only for firm matches. A row's size may be missing; if present it is once, few, many or a size class.

abundance	v_gene	d_gene	j_gene	CDR3aa	CDR3nt
many	TRBV11-3	NA	TRBJ2-1	CASSLGGVGVYNEQFF	TGTGCCAGCAGCTTAGGCGGGGTAGGGGTCTACAATGAGCAGTTCTTC
many	TRBV28	TRBD1	TRBJ2-2	CASSLRQGVGELFF	TGTGCCAGCAGTCTAAGACAGGGTGTCGGGGAGCTGTTTTTT
NA	TRBV6-5	NA	TRBJ2-2	CASTITGLYNTGELFF	TGTGCCAGCACGATTACGGGGTTGTATAACACCGGGGAGCTGTTTTTT
many	TRBV6-1	TRBD2	TRBJ2-5	CASSPLAGIQETQYF	TGTGCCAGCAGTCCTCTAGCGGGTATACAAGAGACCCAGTACTTC
many	TRBV5-1	NA	TRBJ2-3	CASFDSTDTQYF	TGCGCCAGCTTCGACAGCACAGATACGCAGTATTTT
NA	TRBV5-1	NA	TRBJ2-4	CASSWGGTKNIQYF	TGCGCCAGCAGCTGGGGAGGCACCAAAAACATTCAGTACTTC
NA	TRBV2	NA	TRBJ1-4	CASSGESLGEKLFF	TGTGCCAGCAGTGGGGAGAGTCTGGGGGAAAAACTGTTTTTT
many	TRBV19	TRBD1	TRBJ1-5	CASSFSGQGNQPQHF	TGCGCCAGCAGCTTCTCCGGACAGGGCAATCAGCCCCAGCATTTT
NA	TRBV12-3/TRBV12-4	NA	TRBJ1-1	CASSIRYGNTEAFF	TGTGCCAGCAGCATAAGATATGGTAACACTGAAGCTTTCTTT
many	TRBV3-1	NA	TRBJ1-1	CASSQSLGPSTEAFF	TGTGCCAGCAGCCAATCATTGGGACCATCCACTGAAGCTTTCTTT
NA	TRBV2	TRBD1	TRBJ2-7	CASRAGGLYEQYF	TGTGCCAGCAGGGCAGGGGGCTTGTACGAGCAGTACTTC
many	TRBV30	TRBD2	TRBJ2-1	CAWSVMTSGNNEQFF	TGTGCCTGGAGTGTAATGACTAGCGGGAACAATGAGCAGTTCTTC
NA	TRBV12-3/TRBV12-4	TRBD1	TRBJ1-5	CASSVTGGVGQPQHF	TGTGCCAGCAGTGTAACAGGGGGCGTAGGTCAGCCCCAGCATTTT
many	TRBV30	NA	TRBJ1-2	CAWRDINYGYTF	TGTGCCTGGAGGGATATTAACTATGGCTACACCTTC
many	TRBV5-1	NA	TRBJ2-5	CASSPRFEERETQYF	TGCGCCAGCAGCCCCAGGTTTGAAGAGAGGGAGACCCAGTACTTC
once	TRBV6-1	TRBD1	TRBJ1-5	CASSETLTGVGGQPQHF	TGTGCCAGCAGTGAAACCTTAACAGGGGTTGGGGGTCAGCCCCAGCATTTT
many	TRBV7-8	NA	TRBJ2-3	CASSLVRGGVTDTQYF	TGTGCCAGCAGCTTAGTCAGGGGAGGGGTTACAGATACGCAGTATTTT
many	TRBV28	NA	TRBJ2-5	CASSLDAGETQYF	TGTGCCAGCAGTTTAGACGCGGGAGAGACCCAGTACTTC
NA	TRBV12-3/TRBV12-4	NA	TRBJ1-4	CASSLSRKIGEKLFF	TGTGCCAGCAGTTTAAGCCGCAAGATCGGTGAAAAACTGTTTTTT
many	TRBV2	TRBD2	TRBJ2-1	CASSERPSGRIHEQFF	TGTGCCAGCAGTGAACGGCCTAGCGGGAGAATCCATGAGCAGTTCTTC
few	TRBV19	TRBD1	TRBJ2-5	CASSPRTGGRQETQYF	TGTGCCAGTAGTCCCCGGACAGGGGGCCGCCAAGAGACCCAGTACTTC
many	TRBV4-2	NA	TRBJ1-1	CASSQVGSYTEAFF	TGTGCCAGCAGCCAAGTCGGGTCGTACACTGAAGCTTTCTTT
NA	TRBV20-1	NA	TRBJ1-6	CSAAPGYNSPLHF	TGCAGTGCTGCGCCGGGATATAATTCACCCCTCCACTTT
many	TRBV18	TRBD2	TRBJ2-5	CASSSSSGRETQYF	TGTGCCAGCTCCTCCTCAAGCGGGAGGGAGACCCAGTACTTC
many	TRBV12-3/TRBV12-4	NA	TRBJ1-5	CASSFPPDQPQHF	TGTGCCAGCAGTTTCCCGCCGGATCAGCCCCAGCATTTT
many	TRBV6-1	NA	TRBJ1-1	CASSGHRDTEAFF	TGTGCCAGCAGTGGCCACAGGGATACTGAAGCTTTCTTT
NA	TRBV5-1	NA	TRBJ1-5	CASSPSSPREPQHF	TGCGCCAGCAGCCCCAGTTCACCCCGGGAGCCCCAGCATTTT
few	TRBV15	TRBD1	TRBJ2-4	CATSRKRDSKNIQYF	TGTGCCACCAGCAGAAAACGGGACAGCAAAAACATTCAGTACTTC
NA	TRBV3-1	TRBD1	TRBJ1-2	CASSQRAGGAYGYTF	TGTGCCAGCAGCCAACGGGCAGGGGGCGCTTATGGCTACACCTTC
few	TRBV29-1	NA	TRBJ2-4	CSATADALNIQYF	TGCAGCGCTACTGCGGACGCCCTAAACATTCAGTACTTC